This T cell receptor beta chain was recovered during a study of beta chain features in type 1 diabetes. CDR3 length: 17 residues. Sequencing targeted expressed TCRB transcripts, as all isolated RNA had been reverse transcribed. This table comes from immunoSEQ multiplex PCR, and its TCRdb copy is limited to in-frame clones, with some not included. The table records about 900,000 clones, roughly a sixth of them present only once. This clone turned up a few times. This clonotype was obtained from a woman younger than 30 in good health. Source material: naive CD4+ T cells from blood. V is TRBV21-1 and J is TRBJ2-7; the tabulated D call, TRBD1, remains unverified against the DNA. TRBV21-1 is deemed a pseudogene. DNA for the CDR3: TGTGCCAGCAGCAAAGGGAAGTCGACAGGGAGCTCCTACGAGCAGTACTTC. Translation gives CASSKGKSTGSSYEQYF.